The source of this T cell receptor beta chain is a study of vaccination and CD4 T cells after COVID-19. As regards this clonotype: Its antigen is currently unknown.

V was clipped by 4 bases and J by 2 bases, with 9 bases between them. CDR3 length: 13 amino acids. Germline V gene data show CDR1 as KGHSH and CDR2 as LQKENI. This sample's treatment: roughly 10-day PBMC culture with coronavirus spike peptide pools or control peptides (ViraFEST assay). At the Johns Hopkins FTIC core, DNA taken from cultured CD4+ T cells was sequenced by way of the Oncomine TCR Beta short-read assay. TCRdb re-called the PCR reads through MiXCR, storing one row per CDR3 protein. The sample has approximately 17,000 distinct CDR3 sequences; under 45% are singletons. The V call is TRBV18, the J call TRBJ2-7; tentatively, D is TRBD2 (5 bases). This TCR came from a human donor who had recovered from COVID-19. The sequencing used CD4+ T cells from blood, cultured in vitro, collected after SARS-CoV-2 vaccination. The CDR3 loop is CASSRETAYEQYF. Written as DNA, the CDR3 is TGTGCCAGCTCACGGGAGACTGCCTACGAGCAGTACTTC.